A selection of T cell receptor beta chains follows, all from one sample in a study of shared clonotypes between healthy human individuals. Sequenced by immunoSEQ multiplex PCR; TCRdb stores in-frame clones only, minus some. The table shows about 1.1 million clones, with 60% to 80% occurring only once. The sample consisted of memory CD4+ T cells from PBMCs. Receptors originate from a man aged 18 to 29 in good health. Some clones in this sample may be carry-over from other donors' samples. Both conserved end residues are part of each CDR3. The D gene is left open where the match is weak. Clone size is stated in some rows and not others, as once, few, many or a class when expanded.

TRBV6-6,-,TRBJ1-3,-,CASSYSVLDSGNTIYF,TGTGCCAGCAGTTACTCTGTTTTGGACTCTGGAAACACCATATATTTT
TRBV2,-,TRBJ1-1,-,CASSEVRVTEAFF,TGTGCCAGCAGTGAAGTCCGAGTCACTGAAGCTTTCTTT
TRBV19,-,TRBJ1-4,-,CASSSGVGPPNEKLFF,TGTGCCAGTAGTAGTGGCGTGGGACCGCCTAATGAAAAACTGTTTTTT
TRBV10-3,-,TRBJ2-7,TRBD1,CAISEATGRYEQYF,TGTGCCATCAGTGAGGCGACAGGGCGGTACGAGCAGTACTTC
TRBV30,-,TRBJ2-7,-,CAWGAHGQYF,TGTGCCTGGGGTGCCCACGGGCAGTACTTC
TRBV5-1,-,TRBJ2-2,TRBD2,CASSLALAGIGGELFF,TGCGCCAGCAGCTTGGCACTAGCGGGAATCGGCGGGGAGCTGTTTTTT
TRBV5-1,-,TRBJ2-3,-,CASSLGGLGAAQYF,TGCGCCAGCAGCTTGGGTGGTCTTGGAGCTGCGCAGTATTTT
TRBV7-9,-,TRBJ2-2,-,CASGDLPRAGELFF,TGTGCCAGCGGGGACCTCCCAAGGGCCGGGGAGCTGTTTTTT
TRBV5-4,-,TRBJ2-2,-,CASSLVPRHTGELFF,TGTGCCAGCAGCTTGGTACCGAGACACACCGGGGAGCTGTTTTTT
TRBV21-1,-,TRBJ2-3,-,CARLSTSGSSADTQYF,TGTGCCAGGTTATCGACTAGCGGGAGTTCCGCAGATACGCAGTATTTT
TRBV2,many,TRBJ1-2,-,CASSEAENYGYTF,TGTGCCAGCAGTGAAGCGGAAAACTATGGCTACACCTTC
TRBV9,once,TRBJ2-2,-,CASSPQPTGGELFF,TGTGCCAGCAGCCCTCAACCCACCGGCGGGGAGCTGTTTTTT
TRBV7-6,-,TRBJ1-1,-,CASSFLKNTEAFF,TGTGCCAGCAGCTTTCTTAAGAACACTGAAGCTTTCTTT
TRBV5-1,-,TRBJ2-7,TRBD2,CASSLALGTNEQYF,TGCGCCAGCAGCTTAGCACTGGGGACTAACGAGCAGTACTTC
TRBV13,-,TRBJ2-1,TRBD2,CASSRLAGTDNEQFF,TGTGCCAGCAGCAGACTAGCGGGTACGGACAATGAGCAGTTCTTC
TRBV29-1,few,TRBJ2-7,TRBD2,CSALWRTSGTYEQYF,TGCAGCGCCTTATGGAGGACTAGCGGTACCTACGAGCAGTACTTC
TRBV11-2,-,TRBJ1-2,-,CASSLGQGRGYTF,TGTGCCAGCAGCTTAGGTCAGGGGAGGGGCTACACCTTC
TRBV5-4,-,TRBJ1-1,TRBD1,CASSLGSGGAFTEAFF,TGTGCCAGCAGCTTGGGATCAGGGGGCGCTTTTACTGAAGCTTTCTTT
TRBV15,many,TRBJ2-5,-,CATSLTDSETQYF,TGTGCCACCAGCTTGACGGACTCCGAGACCCAGTACTTC
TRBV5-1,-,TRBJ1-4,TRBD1,CASSWSPGTDEKLFF,TGCGCCAGCAGCTGGAGCCCCGGGACAGATGAAAAACTGTTTTTT
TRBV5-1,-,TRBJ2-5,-,CASSLTDNEETQYF,TGCGCCAGCAGCCTGACAGACAATGAAGAGACCCAGTACTTC
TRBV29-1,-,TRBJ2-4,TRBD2,CSVPASSGTLAKNIQYF,TGCAGCGTACCTGCCTCTAGCGGCACACTAGCCAAAAACATTCAGTACTTC
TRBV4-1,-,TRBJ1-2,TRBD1,CASSQDLLTGGYGYTF,TGCGCCAGCAGCCAAGACTTGCTGACAGGGGGCTATGGCTACACCTTC
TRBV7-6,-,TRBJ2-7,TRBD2,CASSSPGGSYEQYF,TGTGCCAGCAGCTCCCCCGGGGGGAGCTACGAGCAGTACTTC
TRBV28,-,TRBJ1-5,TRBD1,CANSDRGVNQPQHF,TGTGCCAACTCCGACAGGGGGGTAAATCAGCCCCAGCATTTT
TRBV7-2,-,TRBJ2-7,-,CASPPPNSYEQYF,TGTGCCTCCCCCCCACCGAACTCCTACGAGCAGTACTTC
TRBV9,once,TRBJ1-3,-,CASSVGLRRGFGNTIYF,TGTGCCAGCAGCGTAGGGTTGAGGAGGGGCTTCGGGAACACCATATATTTT
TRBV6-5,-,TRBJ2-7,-,CASRRLDSEQYF,TGTGCCAGCAGGAGACTAGACAGCGAGCAGTACTTC
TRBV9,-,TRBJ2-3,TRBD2,CASSVAPLATHTDTQYF,TGTGCCAGCAGCGTAGCCCCACTAGCGACCCACACAGATACGCAGTATTTT
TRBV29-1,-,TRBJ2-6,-,CSARTGGGANVLTF,TGCAGCGCTCGGACGGGTGGTGGGGCCAACGTCCTGACTTTC
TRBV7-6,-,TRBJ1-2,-,CASSSTGYGYTF,TGTGCCAGCAGCTCGACAGGCTATGGCTACACCTTC
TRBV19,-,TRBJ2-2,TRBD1,CASTPGPGGYTGELFF,TGTGCCAGTACCCCAGGTCCAGGGGGATACACCGGGGAGCTGTTTTTT
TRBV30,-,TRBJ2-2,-,CAWGGYLTATGELFF,TGTGCCTGGGGAGGGTACTTGACTGCCACCGGGGAGCTGTTTTTT
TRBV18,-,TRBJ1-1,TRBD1,CASSPQGAENTEAFF,TGTGCCAGCTCTCCACAGGGGGCTGAAAACACTGAAGCTTTCTTT
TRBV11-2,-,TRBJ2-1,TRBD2,CASSPGLAGGLQFF,TGTGCCAGCAGCCCGGGACTAGCGGGAGGGTTGCAGTTCTTC